The 5 T cell receptor beta chains below come from one sample, sequenced in a study of cytomegalovirus exposure and HLA in healthy donors. Only in-frame clones appear in the TCRdb table, and some are missing; sequencing was by immunoSEQ multiplex PCR. The sample holds approximately 230,000 clones, about 90% seen once. The sample was PBMCs. Receptors originate from a man aged 18 to 29 in good health and CMV-seropositive.

The rearrangement links TRBV4-1 to TRBJ2-7; possible D gene TRBD2, 5 bases. V was shortened by 4 bases and J by 2 bases, with 15 bases between the two germline ends. CDR1 is MGHRA, CDR2 YSYEKL, per germline. The CDR3 runs to 15 residues. CDR3 sequence reads: CASSPREGRAYEQYF. The DNA for the CDR3 is TGCGCCAGCAGCCCGAGAGAGGGCCGTGCCTACGAGCAGTACTTC.

A note on this clone: Other DNA sequences from this sample encode an identical CDR3 as well. The J gene is TRBJ1-1, the V gene TRBV5-1; D uncertain. The CDR3 spans 14 residues. The germline V and J ends were trimmed by 1 base and 0 bases, with 7 bases remaining between them. From germline, CDR1 is SGHRS and CDR2 YFSETQ. CDR3 coding DNA: TGCGCCAGCAGCTTGAGCCAGATGAACACTGAAGCTTTCTTT. Encoded protein: CASSLSQMNTEAFF. Full variable domain (outside the CDR3, taken from reference TRBV5-1 and TRBJ1-1): KAGVTQTPRYLIKTRGQQVTLSCSPISGHRSVSWYQQTPGQGLQFLFEYFSETQRNKGNFPGRFSGRQFSNSRSEMNVSTLELGDSALYLCASSLSQMNTEAFFGQGTRLTVV.

V and J are TRBV29-1 and TRBJ2-1; 7 bases line up with TRBD2. Germline CDR1 reads SQVTM; CDR2 reads ANQGSEA. The CDR3 loop spans 15 amino acids. V shed 6 bases and J 3 bases; nucleotides not matched to a gene: 11. CDR3 residues: CSVVTSSYLYNEQFF. CDR3 sequence (DNA): TGCAGCGTGGTGACTAGCTCCTATCTCTACAATGAGCAGTTCTTC.

This sequence joins TRBV19 and TRBJ2-5, with D perhaps matching TRBD2 (6 bases). V dropped 3 bases and J dropped 5 bases, with 13 bases sitting between them. Germline V gene sequence: CDR1 LNHDA, CDR2 SQIVND (reference sequence). This CDR3 region has 14 residues. CDR3 in DNA: TGTGCCAGTAGTATCCCGGCGGCGGGGGAGACCCAGTACTTC. Encoded protein: CASSIPAAGETQYF. The whole variable domain, filled in from reference TRBV19 and TRBJ2-5, reads DGGITQSPKYLFRKEGQNVTLSCEQNLNHDAMYWYRQDPGQGLRLIYYSQIVNDFQKGDIAEGYSVSREKKESFPLTVTSAQKNPTAFYLCASSIPAAGETQYFGPGTRLLVL.

This chain joins TRBV18 and TRBJ2-2; no reliable D call. CDR3 length: 15 amino acids. Germline V gene data show CDR1 as KGHSH and CDR2 as LQKENI. With 3 bases removed from V and 5 bases from J, the gap between germline ends came to 13 bases. CDR3 coding DNA: TGTGCCAGCTCACCCGCCCCGGGTGGGACCGGGGAGCTGTTTTTT. This gives the protein CASSPAPGGTGELFF.